Detailed here is one T cell receptor (beta chain). Antigen: not known. Germline CDR1 MNHEY, CDR2 SMNVEV (reference sequence). After removal of 3 bases from V and 5 bases from J, the junction contained 4 bases not matched to a gene. The CDR3 consists of 14 residues. This sample is part of a study of T cells in tuberculosis. Study-level background: Sequenced TCRs come from CD1B-GMM tetramer-binding T cells. Regarding the study as a whole: GEM motif frequencies gave over 55% accuracy; the GMM repertoire gave approximately 90%. Selection depended on which cryopreserved specimens were available.

The protocol was immunoSEQ multiplex PCR, while the TCRdb copy is restricted to in-frame clones and leaves out a portion. Of about 43,000 clones listed, about 94% are singletons. Material for sequencing was PBMCs. The chain employs TRBV27 and TRBJ1-5, with 7 bases identical to TRBD1. The sequence was collected from a donor aged 10-35 years with latent tuberculosis or without tuberculosis infection. Some clones in this sample may be carry-over from other donors' samples. CDR3 in DNA: TGTGCCAGCAGTTTGTGGCAGGGGGATCAGCCCCAGCATTTT. It translates to CASSLWQGDQPQHF.